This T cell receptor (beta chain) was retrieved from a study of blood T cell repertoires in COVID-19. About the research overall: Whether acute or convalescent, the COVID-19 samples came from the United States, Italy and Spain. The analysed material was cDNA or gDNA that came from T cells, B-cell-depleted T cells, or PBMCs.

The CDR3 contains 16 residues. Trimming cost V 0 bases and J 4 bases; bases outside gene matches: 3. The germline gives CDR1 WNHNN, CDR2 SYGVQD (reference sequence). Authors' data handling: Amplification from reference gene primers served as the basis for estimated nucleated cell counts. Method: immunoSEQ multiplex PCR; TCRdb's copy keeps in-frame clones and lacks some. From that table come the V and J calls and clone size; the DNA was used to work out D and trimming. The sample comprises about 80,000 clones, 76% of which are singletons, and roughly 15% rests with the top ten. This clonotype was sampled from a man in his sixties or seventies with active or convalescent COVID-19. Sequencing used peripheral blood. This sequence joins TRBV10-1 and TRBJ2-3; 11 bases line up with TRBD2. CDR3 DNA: TGCGCCAGCAGTGAGTCTAGCGGGGGGGCCGCAGATACGCAGTATTTT. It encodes CASSESSGGAADTQYF.